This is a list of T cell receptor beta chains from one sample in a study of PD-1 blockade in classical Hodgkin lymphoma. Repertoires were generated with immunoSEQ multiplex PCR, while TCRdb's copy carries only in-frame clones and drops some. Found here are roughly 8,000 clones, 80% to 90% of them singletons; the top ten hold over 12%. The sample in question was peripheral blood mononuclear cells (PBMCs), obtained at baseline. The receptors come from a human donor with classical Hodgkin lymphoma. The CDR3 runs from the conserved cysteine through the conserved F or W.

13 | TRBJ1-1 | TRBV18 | CASSPQGNTEAFF
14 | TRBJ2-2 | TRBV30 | CAWSVARDTGELFF
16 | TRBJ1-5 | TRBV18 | CASSPRPTGGYQPQHF
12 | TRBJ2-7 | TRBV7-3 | CASSLVFYEQYF
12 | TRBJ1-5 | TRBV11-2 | CASSLSNQPQHF
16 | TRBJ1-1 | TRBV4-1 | CASSPATGKVNTEAFF
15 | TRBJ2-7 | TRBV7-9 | CASSRGRPLSYEQYF
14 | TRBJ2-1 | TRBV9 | CASSQYTQGGEQFF
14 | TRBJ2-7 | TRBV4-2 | CASSPGLAGVEQYF
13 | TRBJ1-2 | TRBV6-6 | CASSYSRLRGYTF
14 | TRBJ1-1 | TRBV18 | CASSPQQSNTEAFF
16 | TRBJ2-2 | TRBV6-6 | CASSYWSSGYTGELFF
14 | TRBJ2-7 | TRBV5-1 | CASCFGTGTYEQYF
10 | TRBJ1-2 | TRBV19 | CATSLRGYTF
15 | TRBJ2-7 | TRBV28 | CASNEPGRGSYEQYF
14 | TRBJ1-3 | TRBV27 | CASSSGDSGNTIYF
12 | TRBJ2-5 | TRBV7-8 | CASSSLWETQYF
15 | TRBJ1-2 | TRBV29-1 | CTTGAGSEGNYGYTF
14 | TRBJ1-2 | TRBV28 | CASSPPTGAIGYTF
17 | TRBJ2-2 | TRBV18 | CASSPTYLAGPQGELFF
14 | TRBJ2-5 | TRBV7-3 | CASSLGLAGETQYF
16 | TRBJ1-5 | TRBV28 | CASSLQAIYSNQPQHF
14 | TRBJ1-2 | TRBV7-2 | CASSSPGDFAGYTF
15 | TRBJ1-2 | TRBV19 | CALGGTENFNYGYTF
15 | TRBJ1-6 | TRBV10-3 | CAISESFRTGSPLHF
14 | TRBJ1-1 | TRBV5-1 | CASSMRATNTEAFF
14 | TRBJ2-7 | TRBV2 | CASSDRVKTYEQYF
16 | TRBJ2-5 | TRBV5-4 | CASSLGGTSGQETQYF
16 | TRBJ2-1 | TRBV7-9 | CASSLVRPSSYNEQFF
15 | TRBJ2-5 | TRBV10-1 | CASSESLGSGETQYF
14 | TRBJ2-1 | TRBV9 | CASSVAASGIEQFF
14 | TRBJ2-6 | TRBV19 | CASSNPSGANVLTF
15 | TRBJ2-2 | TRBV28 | CASSPARAPAGELFF
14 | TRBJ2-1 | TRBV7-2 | CASSLERPPDEQFF
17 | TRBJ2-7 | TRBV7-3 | CASSLNPLPGGIDEQYF
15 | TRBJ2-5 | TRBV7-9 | CASSSLAGGGETQYF
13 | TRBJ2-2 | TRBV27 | CASSGRGTGELFF
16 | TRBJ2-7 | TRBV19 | CASSIGGQSTAYEQYF
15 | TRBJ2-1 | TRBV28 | CASSRLAGGLSKQFF
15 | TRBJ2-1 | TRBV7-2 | CASSHGTGTRGEQFF
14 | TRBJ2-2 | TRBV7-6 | CASSLLQGAGELFF
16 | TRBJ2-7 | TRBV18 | CASSPLHRTPRVEQYF
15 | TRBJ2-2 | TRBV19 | CASSITQRQTGELFF
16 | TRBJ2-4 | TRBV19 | CASSIGGVGAKNIQYF
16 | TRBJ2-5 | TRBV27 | CASRGLAGGVGETQYF
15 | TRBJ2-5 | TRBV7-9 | CASSSGSPGGETQYF
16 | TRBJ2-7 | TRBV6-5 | CASSYGLASLHYEQYF
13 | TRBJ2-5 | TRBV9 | CASSPWGGETQYF
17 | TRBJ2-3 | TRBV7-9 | CASSDTSGRTSTDTQYF
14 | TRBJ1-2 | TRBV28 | CASREGTGVPGYTF
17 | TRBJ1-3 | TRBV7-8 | CASSLSSSYLSGNTIYF
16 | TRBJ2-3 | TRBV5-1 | CASSLGSAGERNTQYF
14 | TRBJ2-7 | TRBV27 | CASSPPGLLYEQYF
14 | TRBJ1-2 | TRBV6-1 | CASSSDRFNYGYTF
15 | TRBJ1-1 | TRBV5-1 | CASSPWDRADTEAFF
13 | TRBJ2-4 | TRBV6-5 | CASSASEKNIQYF
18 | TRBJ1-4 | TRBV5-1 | CASSLSPGQLQGTEKLFF